The next 14 T cell receptor beta chains were all read from a single sample in a study of blood T cell repertoires in COVID-19. This table comes from immunoSEQ multiplex PCR, and its TCRdb copy is limited to in-frame clones, with some not included. The repertoire holds 350,000 to 400,000 clones, 86% seen once, with roughly 7.1% in the top ten. Sequenced sample: peripheral blood. These receptors originate from a woman in her sixties or seventies with COVID-19, enrolled during active disease.

The genes are TRBV4-3 and TRBJ1-1, with 9 bases lining up with TRBD1. Germline V gene sequence: CDR1 LGHNA, CDR2 YSLEER. V dropped 0 bases and J dropped 5; count of bases not matched to a gene: 4. This CDR3 is 15 amino acids long. As DNA, the CDR3 is TGCGCCAGCAGCCAAGAGGACAGGGGCTGGACTGAAGCTTTCTTT. Protein product: CASSQEDRGWTEAFF.

For the CDR3, the DNA is TGTGCCAGCAGCTCGGAGTATAACACTGAAGCTTTCTTT. This gives the protein CASSSEYNTEAFF. The rearrangement joins TRBV7-3 to TRBJ1-1; no reliable D call. This CDR3 region has 13 residues. Trimming stripped 4 bases from V and 2 bases from J, with 8 bases between. Germline V gene data show CDR1 as SGHTA and CDR2 as FQGTGA.

The chain employs TRBV10-3 and TRBJ2-7; a weak D match, TRBD1 (6 bases). Germline assignment: CDR1 ENHRY and CDR2 SYGVKD. This CDR3 contains 13 residues. The V end lost 7 bases, the J end lost 4 bases, and 14 bases lay between the germline ends. The CDR3 DNA follows: TGTGCCATCACCCGGGACACAATATACGAGCAGTACTTC. Translation gives CAITRDTIYEQYF.

J is TRBJ2-5 and V is TRBV2, with 9 bases lining up with TRBD2. Germline CDR1 SNHLY, CDR2 FYNNEI. Trimming at V came to 4 bases and at J to 5 bases, leaving 2 bases not matched to a gene. The CDR3 is made up of 13 amino acids. CDR3 nucleotides: TGTGCCAGCAGTGGCGGGGGGGCCGAGACCCAGTACTTC. Protein product: CASSGGGAETQYF.

V gene TRBV5-1 combines with J gene TRBJ2-2; D remains unclear. V lost 3 bases and J 4 bases, leaving 10 bases between the germline ends. The CDR3 is 14 amino acids. Looked up from germline, CDR1 is SGHRS and CDR2 is YFSETQ. This chain's CDR3 is CASSSQLTTGELFF. Here the CDR3 DNA reads TGCGCCAGCAGCTCCCAACTTACCACCGGGGAGCTGTTTTTT.

The CDR3 loop reads CASTPRGATSYSNQPQHF. The CDR3, as DNA: TGTGCCAGCACCCCCCGTGGGGCTACAAGCTATAGCAATCAGCCCCAGCATTTT. The rearrangement links TRBV6-2 or TRBV6-3 to TRBJ1-5, with D possibly being TRBD1 (5 bases). V lost 7 bases to trimming and J lost 0 bases, with 22 bases between them. Germline CDR1 reads MNHEY; CDR2 reads SVGEGT. This CDR3 has 18 amino acids.

The chain recombines TRBV4-3 with TRBJ1-5; 8 bases map to TRBD1. Germline CDR1 reads LGHNA; CDR2 reads YSLEER. V lost 1 base to trimming and J lost 1 base; unmatched junction nucleotides: 6. This CDR3 comprises 17 residues. For the CDR3, the DNA is TGCGCCAGCAGCCAAGGGGCAGGGGGCCTGAGCAATCAGCCCCAGCATTTT. The encoded protein is CASSQGAGGLSNQPQHF.

V is TRBV9 and J is TRBJ2-2; D is unclear. Germline V gene data show CDR1 as SGDLS and CDR2 as YYNGEE. This CDR3 has 14 residues. V was shortened by 3 bases and J by 6 bases, with 12 bases between the two germline ends. The CDR3 DNA follows: TGTGCCAGCAGCGACCGTCTCTGGCCCGGGGAGCTGTTTTTT. Residues: CASSDRLWPGELFF.

V and J are TRBV7-2 and TRBJ1-5, with D perhaps matching TRBD1 (6 bases). The CDR3 spans 14 residues. The V and J ends lost 5 bases and 3 bases respectively, with 11 bases between them. CDR1 and CDR2 from the germline V gene are SGHTA and FQGNSA. CDR3 coding DNA: TGTGCCAGCAGCCCGGACAGCTTCAATCAGCCCCAGCATTTT. As protein: CASSPDSFNQPQHF.

The chain joins TRBV14 to TRBJ2-1; perhaps TRBD1 as D (5 bases). V lost 1 base to trimming and J lost 4 bases, with 14 bases between them. The CDR3 contains 16 residues. The V gene's germline CDR1 is SGHDN and CDR2 FVKESK. The CDR3 loop is CASSQGRVREYNEQFF. DNA of the CDR3: TGTGCCAGCAGCCAAGGAAGAGTCAGGGAATACAATGAGCAGTTCTTC.

The rearrangement links TRBV9 to TRBJ2-3, with TRBD2 identical over 9 bases. CDR1 is SGDLS and CDR2 is YYNGEE in the germline V gene. J lost 0 bases, V lost 0 bases, and 11 bases had no gene match. The CDR3 covers 19 residues. The DNA of the CDR3 is TGTGCCAGCAGCGTAGAGTCCCGGAGGCTAGCGGGGAGCACAGATACGCAGTATTTT. Its translation is CASSVESRRLAGSTDTQYF.

The CDR3 reads CASSRGDYGYTF. CDR3 DNA sequence: TGTGCCAGCAGCAGAGGAGACTATGGCTACACCTTC. V gene TRBV7-9 combines with J gene TRBJ1-2, with D unresolved. Per the germline V gene, CDR1 is SEHNR and CDR2 is FQNEAQ (reference sequence). Between the trimmed V and J ends, which lost 5 bases and 3 bases, there was a span of 7 bases. CDR3 length equals 12 residues.

This clone was detected a few times. The chain couples TRBV11-2 to TRBJ1-3; D gene ambiguous. The CDR3 has 15 amino acids. V gave up 3 bases and J gave up 3 bases, with 12 bases separating them. Germline CDR1 reads SGHAT; CDR2 reads FQNNGV. CDR3 protein: CASSFLGVGGNTIYF. The CDR3 DNA reads TGTGCCAGCAGCTTCCTCGGGGTTGGTGGAAACACCATATATTTT.

The rearrangement uses TRBV23-1 and TRBJ1-1; 10 nucleotides agree with TRBD1. TRBV23-1 belongs to the ORF category, with a function that is uncertain. Losses at the gene ends were 0 bases for V and 5 bases for J; bases not matched to a gene: 3. The CDR3 runs 15 residues. The CDR3, as DNA: TGCGCCAGCAGTCAATCGGACAGGGGGGTAACTGAAGCTTTCTTT. Translation gives CASSQSDRGVTEAFF.